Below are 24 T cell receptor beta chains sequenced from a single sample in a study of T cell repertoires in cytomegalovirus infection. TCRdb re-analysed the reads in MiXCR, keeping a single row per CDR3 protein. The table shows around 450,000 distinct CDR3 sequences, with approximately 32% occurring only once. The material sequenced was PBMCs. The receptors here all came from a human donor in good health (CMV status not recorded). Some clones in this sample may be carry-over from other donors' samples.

This chain's CDR3 is CANPSGGKTKRRCTDTQYF. The CDR3, as DNA: TGCGCCAACCCTTCAGGGGGGAAGACAAAAAGGAGATGCACAGATACGCAGTATTTT. V is TRBV23-1 and J is TRBJ2-3, with D possibly matching TRBD1 (7 bases). TRBV23-1 is an open reading frame whose function is uncertain. V was cut by 10 bases and J by 1 base, with 30 bases left in between. This CDR3 has 19 amino acids.

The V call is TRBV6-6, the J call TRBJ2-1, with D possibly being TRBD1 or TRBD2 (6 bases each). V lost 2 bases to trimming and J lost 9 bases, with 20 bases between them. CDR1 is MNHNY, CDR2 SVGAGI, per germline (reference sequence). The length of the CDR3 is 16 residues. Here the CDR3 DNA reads TGTGCCAGCAGTTACCCGGGACATCGGGAGAATGGTGAGCAGTTCTTC. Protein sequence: CASSYPGHRENGEQFF.

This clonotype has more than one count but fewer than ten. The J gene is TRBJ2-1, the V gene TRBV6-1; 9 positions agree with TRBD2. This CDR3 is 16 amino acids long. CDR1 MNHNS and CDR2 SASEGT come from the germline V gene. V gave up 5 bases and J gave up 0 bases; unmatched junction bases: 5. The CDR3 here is CASSSKLAGSYNEQFF. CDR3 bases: TGTGCCAGCAGTTCCAAACTAGCGGGCTCCTACAATGAGCAGTTCTTC.

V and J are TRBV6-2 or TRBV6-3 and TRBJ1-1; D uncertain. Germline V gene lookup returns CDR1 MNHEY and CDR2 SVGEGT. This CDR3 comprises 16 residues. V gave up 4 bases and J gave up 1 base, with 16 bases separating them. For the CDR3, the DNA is TGTGCCAGCAGTTCCGAGATCTACTTTTCGAACACTGAAGCTTTCTTT. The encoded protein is CASSSEIYFSNTEAFF.

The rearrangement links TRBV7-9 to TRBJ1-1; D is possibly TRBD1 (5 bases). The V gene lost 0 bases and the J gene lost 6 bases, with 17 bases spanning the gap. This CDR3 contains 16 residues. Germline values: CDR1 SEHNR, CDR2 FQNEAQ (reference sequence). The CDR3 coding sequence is TGTGCCAGCAGCTTAGCACCAGGGCTAAGTTACCCTGAAGCTTTCTTT. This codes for CASSLAPGLSYPEAFF.

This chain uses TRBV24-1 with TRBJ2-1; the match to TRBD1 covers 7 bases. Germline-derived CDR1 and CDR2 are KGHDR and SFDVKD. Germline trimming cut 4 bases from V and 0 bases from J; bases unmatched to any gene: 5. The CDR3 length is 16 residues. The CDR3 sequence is CATSELTGSSYNEQFF. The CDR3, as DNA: TGTGCCACCAGTGAGCTGACAGGGAGCTCCTACAATGAGCAGTTCTTC.

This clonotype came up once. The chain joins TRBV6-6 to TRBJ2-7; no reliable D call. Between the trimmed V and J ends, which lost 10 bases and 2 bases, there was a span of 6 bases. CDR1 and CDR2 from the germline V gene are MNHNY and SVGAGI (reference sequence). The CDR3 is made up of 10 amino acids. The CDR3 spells CATSTYEQYF. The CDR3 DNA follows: TGTGCCACCTCAACCTACGAGCAGTACTTC.

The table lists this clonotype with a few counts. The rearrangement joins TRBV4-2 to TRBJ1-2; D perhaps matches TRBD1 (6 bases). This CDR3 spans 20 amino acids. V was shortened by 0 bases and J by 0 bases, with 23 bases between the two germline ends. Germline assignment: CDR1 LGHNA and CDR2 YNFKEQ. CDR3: CASSQDLQGSPWWANYGYTF. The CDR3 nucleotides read TGTGCCAGCAGCCAAGATCTACAGGGATCCCCTTGGTGGGCTAACTATGGCTACACCTTC.

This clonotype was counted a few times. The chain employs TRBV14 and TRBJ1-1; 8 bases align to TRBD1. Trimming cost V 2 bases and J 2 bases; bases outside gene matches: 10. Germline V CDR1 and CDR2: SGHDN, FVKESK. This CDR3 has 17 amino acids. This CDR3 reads CASSQWWIQGGNTEAFF. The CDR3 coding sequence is TGTGCCAGCAGCCAATGGTGGATACAGGGGGGAAACACTGAAGCTTTCTTT. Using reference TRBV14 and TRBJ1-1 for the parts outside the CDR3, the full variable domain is EAGVTQFPSHSVIEKGQTVTLRCDPISGHDNLYWYRRVMGKEIKFLLHFVKESKQDESGMPNNRFLAERTGGTYSTLKVQPAELEDSGVYFCASSQWWIQGGNTEAFFGQGTRLTVV.

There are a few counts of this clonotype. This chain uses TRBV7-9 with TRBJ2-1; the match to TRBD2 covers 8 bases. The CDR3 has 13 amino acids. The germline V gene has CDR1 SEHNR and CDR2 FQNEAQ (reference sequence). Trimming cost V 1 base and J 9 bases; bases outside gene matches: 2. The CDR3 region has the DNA TGTGCCAGCAGCTTAGTTGCGGGGGGTGAGCAGTTCTTC. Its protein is CASSLVAGGEQFF.

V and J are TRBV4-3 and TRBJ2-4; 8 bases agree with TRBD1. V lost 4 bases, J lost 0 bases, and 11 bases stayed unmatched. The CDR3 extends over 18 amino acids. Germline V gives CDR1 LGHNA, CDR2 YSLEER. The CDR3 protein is CASSPGTGGVGAKNIQYF. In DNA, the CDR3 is TGCGCCAGCAGCCCCGGGACAGGAGGAGTCGGAGCCAAAAACATTCAGTACTTC.

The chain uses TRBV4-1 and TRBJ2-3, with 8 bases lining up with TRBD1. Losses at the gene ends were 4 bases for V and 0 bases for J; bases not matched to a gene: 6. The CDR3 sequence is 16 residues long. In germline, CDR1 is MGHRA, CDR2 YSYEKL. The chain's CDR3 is CASSRDRGASTDTQYF. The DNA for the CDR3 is TGCGCCAGCAGCCGCGACAGGGGCGCTAGCACAGATACGCAGTATTTT.

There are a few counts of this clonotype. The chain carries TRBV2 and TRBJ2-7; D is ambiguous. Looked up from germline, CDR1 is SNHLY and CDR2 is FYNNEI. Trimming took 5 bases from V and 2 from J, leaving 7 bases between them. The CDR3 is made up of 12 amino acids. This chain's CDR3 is CASSSFTYEQYF. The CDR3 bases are TGTGCCAGCAGTTCTTTTACCTACGAGCAGTACTTC.

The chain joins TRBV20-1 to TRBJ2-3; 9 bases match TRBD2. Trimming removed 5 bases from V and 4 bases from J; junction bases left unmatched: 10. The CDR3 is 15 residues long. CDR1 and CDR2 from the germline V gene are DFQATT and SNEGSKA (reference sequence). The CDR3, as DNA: TGCAGTGCTGGGAGCGGGGGGCACGCCGCAGATACGCAGTATTTT. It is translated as CSAGSGGHAADTQYF.

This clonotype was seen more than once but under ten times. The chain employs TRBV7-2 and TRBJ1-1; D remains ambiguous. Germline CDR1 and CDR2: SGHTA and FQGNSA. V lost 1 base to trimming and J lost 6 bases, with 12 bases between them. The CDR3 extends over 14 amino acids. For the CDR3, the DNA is TGTGCCAGCAGCTTAGGCGGTGGGATCGCTGAAGCTTTCTTT. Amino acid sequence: CASSLGGGIAEAFF.

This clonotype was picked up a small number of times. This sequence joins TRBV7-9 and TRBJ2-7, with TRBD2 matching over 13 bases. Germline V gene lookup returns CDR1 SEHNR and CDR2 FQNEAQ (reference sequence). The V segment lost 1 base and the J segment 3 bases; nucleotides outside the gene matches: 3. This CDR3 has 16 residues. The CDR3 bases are TGTGCCAGCAGCTTAGGACTAGCGGGGGGCAACTACGAGCAGTACTTC. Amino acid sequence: CASSLGLAGGNYEQYF.

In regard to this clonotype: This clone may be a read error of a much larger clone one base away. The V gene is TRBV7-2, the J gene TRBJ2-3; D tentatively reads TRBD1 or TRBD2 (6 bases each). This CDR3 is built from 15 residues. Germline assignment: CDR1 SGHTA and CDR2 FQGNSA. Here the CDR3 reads CASSFGGISTDTQFF. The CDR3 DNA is TGTGCCAGCAGCTTCGGGGGCATTAGCACAGATACGCAGTTTTTT.

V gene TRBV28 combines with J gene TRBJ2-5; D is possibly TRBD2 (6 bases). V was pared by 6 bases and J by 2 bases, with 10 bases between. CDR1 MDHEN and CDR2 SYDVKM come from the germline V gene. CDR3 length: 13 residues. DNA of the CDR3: TGTGCCAGCAGGACGGGACTTCAAGAGACCCAGTACTTC. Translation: CASRTGLQETQYF. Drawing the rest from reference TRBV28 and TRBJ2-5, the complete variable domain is DVKVTQSSRYLVKRTGEKVFLECVQDMDHENMFWYRQDPGLGLRLIYFSYDVKMKEKGDIPEGYSVSREKKERFSLILESASTNQTSMYLCASRTGLQETQYFGPGTRLLVL.

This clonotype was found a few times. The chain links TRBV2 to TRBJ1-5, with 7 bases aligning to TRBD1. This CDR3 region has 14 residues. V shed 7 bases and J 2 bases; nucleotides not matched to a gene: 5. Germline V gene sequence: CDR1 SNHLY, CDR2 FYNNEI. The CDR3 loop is CASNLDRGNQPQHF. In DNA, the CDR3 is TGTGCCAGCAACCTCGACAGGGGCAATCAGCCCCAGCATTTT.

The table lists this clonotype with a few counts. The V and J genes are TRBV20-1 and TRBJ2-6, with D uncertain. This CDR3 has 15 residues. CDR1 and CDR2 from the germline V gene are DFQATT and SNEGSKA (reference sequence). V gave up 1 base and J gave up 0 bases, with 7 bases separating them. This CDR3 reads CSARVLNSGANVLTF. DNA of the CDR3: TGCAGTGCTAGAGTGCTCAACTCTGGGGCCAACGTCCTGACTTTC.

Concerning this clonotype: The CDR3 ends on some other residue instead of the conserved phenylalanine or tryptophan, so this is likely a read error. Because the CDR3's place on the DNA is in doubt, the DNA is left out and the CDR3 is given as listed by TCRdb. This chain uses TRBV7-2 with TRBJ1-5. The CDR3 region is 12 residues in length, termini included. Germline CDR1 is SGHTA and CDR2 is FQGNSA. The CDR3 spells CASSLTNQPKHC.

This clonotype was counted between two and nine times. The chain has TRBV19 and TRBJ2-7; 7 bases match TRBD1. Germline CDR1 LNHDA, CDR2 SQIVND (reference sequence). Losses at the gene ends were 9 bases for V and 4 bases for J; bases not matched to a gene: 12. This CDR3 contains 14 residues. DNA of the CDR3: TGTGCCAGACCCACCCCGACAGGGACGTACGAGCAGTACTTC. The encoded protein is CARPTPTGTYEQYF.

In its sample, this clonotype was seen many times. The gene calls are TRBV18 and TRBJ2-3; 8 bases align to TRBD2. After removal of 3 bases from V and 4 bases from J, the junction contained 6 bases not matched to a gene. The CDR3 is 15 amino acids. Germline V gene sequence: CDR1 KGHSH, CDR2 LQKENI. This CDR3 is CASSPSAGGSDTQYF. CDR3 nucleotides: TGTGCCAGCTCACCCTCGGCGGGGGGCTCAGATACGCAGTATTTT.

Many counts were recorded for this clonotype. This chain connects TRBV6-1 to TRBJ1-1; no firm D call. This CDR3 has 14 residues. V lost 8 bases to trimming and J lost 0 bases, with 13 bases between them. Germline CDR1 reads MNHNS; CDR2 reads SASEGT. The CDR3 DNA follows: TGTGCCAGCCAATTAGGCTCGCTGAACACTGAAGCTTTCTTT. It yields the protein CASQLGSLNTEAFF.